This T cell receptor beta chain was observed in a study of naive and memory T cell subsets (dated by TCRdb to about 2017). As for the study more broadly: According to the figure summarizing the samples, there were about 10 blood donors, 7 tuberculin skin test biopsies and 3 saline control biopsies. PCR2 was typically performed as a SYBR Green qPCR that was stopped at a set threshold, although end-point PCR (roughly 6 cycles) could be used instead for low-input samples.

CDR1 and CDR2 are read off the germline V gene as KGHDR and SFDVKD. The CDR3 goes from the cysteine to the phenylalanine over 18 residues. CDR3 DNA only is kept here, 54 bases in frame from base 1. V sheds 0 bases and J sheds 1 base, leaving 15 bases between their ends. This clonotype was recorded many times. The antigen it binds to is not known. Qualities for individual bases were not recorded, and no much larger clone is one base off. The study reported a robust and sensitive protocol to amplify, sequence and analyze TCRs, based on 3' ligation of a UMI-containing oligonucleotide to TCR cDNA. For whole blood analysis, less than 3 ml of peripheral blood was collected from healthy adult volunteers into Tempus tubes, and RNA was extracted following the manufacturer's instructions. Before reverse transcription, total RNA that had not been cell sorted was treated with RQ1 DNase, with a target input of roughly 1 to 1000 ng. Libraries were prepared from skin biopsies and whole blood to test how robust the pipeline was in samples where T cells are a minority population.

The full study reports these points: The RNA-based method was acknowledged to be potentially sensitive to changes in TCR transcripts with T cell activation and differentiation.

The library was made by UMI-ligation and nested PCR. The ligated cDNA was amplified in four rounds of PCR with nested alpha and beta constant region primers together with the SP2 primer. For the blood and skin samples, reverse transcription of TCR RNA was done with SuperScript IV along with alpha and beta constant region primers. An oligonucleotide carrying the Illumina SP2 primer and a UMI was ligated to the cDNA 3' end using T4 RNA ligase 1. The 12-nucleotide UMI was composed of two random hexamers separated by an eight-base spacer, which was included to prevent hairpin formation. From the second PCR onward, the TCR alpha and beta chain libraries were handled separately, and dual indexing was used for multiplexing. After pooling, the indexed libraries were analyzed by capillary electrophoresis and sequenced on either an Illumina MiSeq or NextSeq. To boost base diversity and improve cluster recognition, PhiX DNA at about 5-7.5% was spiked into the libraries. For the original study's pipeline: Demultiplexor took UMIs from read 2, joined the UMIs to the TCR sequence from read 1, and separated reads according to sample indices. V and J genes and V-J junctions were identified by Decombinator, and each TCR was assigned a five-part identifier that included V and J deletions. UMIs were used by Collapsinator to correct sequencing errors and PCR amplification heterogeneity, so that a UMI-based abundance was obtained for each TCR. Identifiers were converted to nucleotide sequence by CDR3Translator and translated to amino acids, and CDR3 regions were extracted on the basis of terminal motifs. After normalization to the amount of input RNA, the error-corrected alpha and beta TCR counts from blood and from skin were compared. Through fastp at Q25 and MiXCR, TCRdb rebuilt clones from the public reads, retaining in-frame beta chains. When rows share a CDR3 protein, they turn into one entry using the most common DNA and genes. These V and J calls derive from TCRdb rather than the authors' analysis. This sample gives 25,000 to 30,000 distinct CDR3 sequences in total; roughly 5.5% of them show up just once. The top ten constitute approximately 7.4% of the sample.

The chain is assembled from TRBV24-1 and TRBJ2-1; the D region possibly corresponds to TRBD1 (6 bases align). Specimen: blood. The sequence was collected from an adult in good health. This receptor carries the CDR3 CATSDLRGSGKSYNEQFF. The DNA reads as follows: TGTGCCACCAGTGATTTGAGGGGGTCGGGTAAATCCTACAATGAGCAGTTCTTC.